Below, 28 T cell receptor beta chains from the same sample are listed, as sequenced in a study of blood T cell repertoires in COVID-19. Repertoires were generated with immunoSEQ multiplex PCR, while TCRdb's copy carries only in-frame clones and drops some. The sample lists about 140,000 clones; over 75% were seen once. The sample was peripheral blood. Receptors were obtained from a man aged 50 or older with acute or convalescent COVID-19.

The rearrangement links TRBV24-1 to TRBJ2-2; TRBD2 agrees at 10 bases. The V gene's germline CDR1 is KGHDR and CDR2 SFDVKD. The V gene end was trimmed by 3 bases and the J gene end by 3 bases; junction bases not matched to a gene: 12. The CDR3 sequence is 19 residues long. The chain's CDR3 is CATSDPLLAGVKDTGELFF. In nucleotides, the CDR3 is TGTGCCACCAGTGATCCCCTTCTAGCGGGAGTTAAGGACACCGGGGAGCTGTTTTTT.

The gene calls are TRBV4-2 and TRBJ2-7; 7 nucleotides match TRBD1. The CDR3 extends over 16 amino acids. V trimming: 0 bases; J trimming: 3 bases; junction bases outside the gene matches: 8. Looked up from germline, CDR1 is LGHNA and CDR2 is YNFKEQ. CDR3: CASSQDMSDRIYEQYF. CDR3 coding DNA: TGTGCCAGCAGCCAAGATATGTCGGACAGGATCTACGAGCAGTACTTC.

The CDR3 protein is CASSRTGGNQPQHF. The CDR3 nucleotides are TGTGCCAGCAGCCGGACAGGGGGTAATCAGCCCCAGCATTTT. This chain connects TRBV27 to TRBJ1-5; 10 bases line up with TRBD1. CDR1 and CDR2 from the germline V gene are MNHEY and SMNVEV (reference sequence). V lost 6 bases, J lost 4 bases, and 3 bases stayed unmatched. The CDR3 length is 14 residues.

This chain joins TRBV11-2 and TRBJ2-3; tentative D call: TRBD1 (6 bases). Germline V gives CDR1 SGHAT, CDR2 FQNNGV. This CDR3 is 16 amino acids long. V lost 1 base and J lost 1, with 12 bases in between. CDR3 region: CASSLGGRPGTDTQYF. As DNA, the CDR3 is TGTGCCAGCAGCTTAGGGGGGCGCCCAGGCACAGATACGCAGTATTTT.

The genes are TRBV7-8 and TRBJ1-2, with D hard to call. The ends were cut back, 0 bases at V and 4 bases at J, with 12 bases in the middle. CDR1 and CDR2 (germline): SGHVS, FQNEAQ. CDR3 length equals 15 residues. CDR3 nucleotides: TGTGCCAGCAGCTTAGCCGGAGGCAGCCTCTATGGCTACACCTTC. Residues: CASSLAGGSLYGYTF.

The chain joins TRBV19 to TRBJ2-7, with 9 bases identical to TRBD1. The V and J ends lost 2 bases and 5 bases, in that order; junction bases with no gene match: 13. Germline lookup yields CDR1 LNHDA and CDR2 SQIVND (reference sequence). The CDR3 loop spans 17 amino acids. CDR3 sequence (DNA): TGTGCCAGTAGTATATTGGAACCGGGACAGGGTAAGCACGAGCAGTACTTC. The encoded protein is CASSILEPGQGKHEQYF. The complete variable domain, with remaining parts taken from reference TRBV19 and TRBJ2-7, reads DGGITQSPKYLFRKEGQNVTLSCEQNLNHDAMYWYRQDPGQGLRLIYYSQIVNDFQKGDIAEGYSVSREKKESFPLTVTSAQKNPTAFYLCASSILEPGQGKHEQYFGPGTRLTVT.

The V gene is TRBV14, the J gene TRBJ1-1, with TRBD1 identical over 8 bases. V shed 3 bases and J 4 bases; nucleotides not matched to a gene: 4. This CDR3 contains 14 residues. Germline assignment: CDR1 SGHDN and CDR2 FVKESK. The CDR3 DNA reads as TGTGCCAGCAGCCATCGACAGGGGAGCACTGAAGCTTTCTTT. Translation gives CASSHRQGSTEAFF. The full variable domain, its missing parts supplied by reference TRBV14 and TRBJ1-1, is EAGVTQFPSHSVIEKGQTVTLRCDPISGHDNLYWYRRVMGKEIKFLLHFVKESKQDESGMPNNRFLAERTGGTYSTLKVQPAELEDSGVYFCASSHRQGSTEAFFGQGTRLTVV.

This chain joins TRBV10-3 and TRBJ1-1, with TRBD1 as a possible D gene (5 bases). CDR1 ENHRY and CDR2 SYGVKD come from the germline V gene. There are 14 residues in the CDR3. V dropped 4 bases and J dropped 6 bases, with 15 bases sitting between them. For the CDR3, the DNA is TGTGCCATCAGTGGGGGTTTGACGGGGGCTGAAGCTTTCTTT. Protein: CAISGGLTGAEAFF.

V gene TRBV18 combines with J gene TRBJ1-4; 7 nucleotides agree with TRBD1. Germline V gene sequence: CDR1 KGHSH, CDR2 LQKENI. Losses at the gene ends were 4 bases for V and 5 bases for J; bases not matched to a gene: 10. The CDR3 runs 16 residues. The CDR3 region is CASSRTTGQRNEKLFF. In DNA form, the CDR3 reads TGTGCCAGCTCACGAACTACGGGACAGAGAAATGAAAAACTGTTTTTT.

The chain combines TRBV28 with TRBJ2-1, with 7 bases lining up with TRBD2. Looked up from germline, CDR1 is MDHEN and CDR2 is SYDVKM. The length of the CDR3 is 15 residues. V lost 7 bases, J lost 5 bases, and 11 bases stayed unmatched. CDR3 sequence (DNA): TGTGCCAGCAATGGGGGGAGGGCCTATCACAATGAGCAGTTCTTC. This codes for CASNGGRAYHNEQFF.

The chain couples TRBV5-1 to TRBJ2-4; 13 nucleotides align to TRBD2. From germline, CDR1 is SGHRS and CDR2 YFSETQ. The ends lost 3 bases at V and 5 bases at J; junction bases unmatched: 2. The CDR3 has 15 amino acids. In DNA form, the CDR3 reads TGCGCCAGCAGCTGGACTAGCGGGGGTCAAAACATTCAGTACTTC. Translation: CASSWTSGGQNIQYF.

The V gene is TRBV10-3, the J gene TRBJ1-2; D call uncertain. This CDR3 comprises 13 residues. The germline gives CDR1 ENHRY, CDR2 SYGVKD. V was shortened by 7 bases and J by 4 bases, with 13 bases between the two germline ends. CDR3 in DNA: TGTGCCATCACCGGGAGCACAATCTATGGCTACACCTTC. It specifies CAITGSTIYGYTF.

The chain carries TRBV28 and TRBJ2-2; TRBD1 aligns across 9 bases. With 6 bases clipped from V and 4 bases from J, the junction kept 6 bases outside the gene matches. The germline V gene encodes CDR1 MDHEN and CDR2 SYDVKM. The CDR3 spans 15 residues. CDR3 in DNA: TGTGCCAGCAGGGAAAACAGGGGGCGCACCGGGGAGCTGTTTTTT. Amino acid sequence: CASRENRGRTGELFF.

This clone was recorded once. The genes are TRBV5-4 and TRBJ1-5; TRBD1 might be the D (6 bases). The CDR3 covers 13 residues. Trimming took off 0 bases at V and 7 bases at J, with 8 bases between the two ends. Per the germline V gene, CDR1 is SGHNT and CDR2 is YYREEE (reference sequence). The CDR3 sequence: CASSLDRGQPQHF. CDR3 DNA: TGTGCCAGCAGCTTGGATAGGGGGCAGCCCCAGCATTTT.

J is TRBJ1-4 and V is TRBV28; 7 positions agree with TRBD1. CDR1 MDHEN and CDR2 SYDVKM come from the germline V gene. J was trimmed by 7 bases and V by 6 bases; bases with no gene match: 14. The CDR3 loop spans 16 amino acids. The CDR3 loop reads CASSPGQALSGEKLFF. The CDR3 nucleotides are TGTGCCAGCAGCCCTGGACAGGCCCTCTCTGGTGAAAAACTGTTTTTT.

CDR3 DNA sequence: TGTGCTAGTGGTTTGCTGGGGCGCGGGGAACTGTTTTTT. Protein product: CASGLLGRGELFF. The chain employs TRBV12-5 and TRBJ1-4; D may be TRBD1 (5 bases). Germline assignment: CDR1 LGHNT and CDR2 FRNRAP. The CDR3 spans 13 residues. Trimming stripped 2 bases from V and 12 bases from J, with 13 bases between. Full variable domain (outside the CDR3, taken from reference TRBV12-5 and TRBJ1-4): DARVTQTPRHKVTEMGQEVTMRCQPILGHNTVFWYRQTMMQGLELLAYFRNRAPLDDSGMPKDRFSAEMPDATLATLKIQPSEPRDSAVYFCASGLLGRGELFFGSGTQLSVL.

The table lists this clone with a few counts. As DNA, the CDR3 is TGTGCCAGCAGCCTTCACCTTCTAACAACAGGATTGGTTGGGCCCCTCCACTTT. Translated: CASSLHLLTTGLVGPLHF. V gene TRBV3-1 (or the pseudogene TRBV3-2) combines with J gene TRBJ1-6; a possible D gene is TRBD1 (5 bases). The CDR3 runs to 18 residues. Germline lookup yields CDR1 LGHDT and CDR2 YNNKEL (reference sequence). V lost 4 bases, J lost 13 bases, and 29 bases lay in between.

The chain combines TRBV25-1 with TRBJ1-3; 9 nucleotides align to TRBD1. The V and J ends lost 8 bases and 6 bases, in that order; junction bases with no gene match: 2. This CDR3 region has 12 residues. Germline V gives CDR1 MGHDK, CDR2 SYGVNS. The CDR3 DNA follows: TGTGCCAGCGGGACAGGGCTAAACACCATATATTTT. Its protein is CASGTGLNTIYF.

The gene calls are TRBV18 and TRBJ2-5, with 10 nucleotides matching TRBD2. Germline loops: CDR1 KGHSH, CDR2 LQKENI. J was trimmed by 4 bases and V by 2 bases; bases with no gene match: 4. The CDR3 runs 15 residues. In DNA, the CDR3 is TGTGCCAGCTCACCAGTAGTAGCGGGAGGAGAGACCCAGTACTTC. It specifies CASSPVVAGGETQYF.

CDR3 residues: CASSSNPGGTEAFF. CDR3 bases: TGTGCCAGCAGCTCTAATCCAGGGGGCACTGAAGCTTTCTTT. V usage is TRBV11-1 and J usage is TRBJ1-1, with TRBD1 matching 7 bases. Trimming removed 4 bases from V and 4 bases from J; junction bases left unmatched: 6. Germline CDR1 SGHAT, CDR2 FQDESV (reference sequence). CDR3 length: 14 residues. Variable domain in full (rest from reference TRBV11-1 and TRBJ1-1): EAEVAQSPRYKITEKSQAVAFWCDPISGHATLYWYRQILGQGPELLVQFQDESVVDDSQLPKDRFSAERLKGVDSTLKIQPAELGDSAMYLCASSSNPGGTEAFFGQGTRLTVV.

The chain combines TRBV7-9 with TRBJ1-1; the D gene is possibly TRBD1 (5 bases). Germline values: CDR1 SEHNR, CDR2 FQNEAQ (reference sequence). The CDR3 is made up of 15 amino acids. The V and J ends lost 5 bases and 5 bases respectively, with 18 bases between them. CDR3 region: CASSLGVKAVTEAFF. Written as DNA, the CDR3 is TGTGCCAGCAGCCTAGGGGTCAAAGCGGTTACTGAAGCTTTCTTT.

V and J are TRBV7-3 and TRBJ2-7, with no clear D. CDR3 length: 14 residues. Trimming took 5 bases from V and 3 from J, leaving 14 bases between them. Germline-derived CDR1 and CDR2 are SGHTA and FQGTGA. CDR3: CASSPAPNYYEQYF. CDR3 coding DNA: TGTGCCAGCAGCCCTGCGCCGAACTACTACGAGCAGTACTTC.

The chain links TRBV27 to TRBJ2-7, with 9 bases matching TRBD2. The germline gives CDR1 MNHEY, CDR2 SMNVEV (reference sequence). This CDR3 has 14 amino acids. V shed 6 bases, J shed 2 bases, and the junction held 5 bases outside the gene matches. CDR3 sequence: CASSRLAGTYEQYF. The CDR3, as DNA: TGTGCCAGCAGCAGGCTAGCGGGAACCTACGAGCAGTACTTC.

This CDR3 is CASSVGQGAQPTKETQYF. The CDR3 DNA sequence: TGCGCCAGCAGCGTGGGACAGGGGGCGCAACCCACCAAAGAGACCCAGTACTTC. The chain links TRBV5-1 to TRBJ2-5; 12 positions agree with TRBD1. The V segment lost 4 bases and the J segment 3 bases; nucleotides outside the gene matches: 13. Germline V gives CDR1 SGHRS, CDR2 YFSETQ. The CDR3 length is 18 residues.

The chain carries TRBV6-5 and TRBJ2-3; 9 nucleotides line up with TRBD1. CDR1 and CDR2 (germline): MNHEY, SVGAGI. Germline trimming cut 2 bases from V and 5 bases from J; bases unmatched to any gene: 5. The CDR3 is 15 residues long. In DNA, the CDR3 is TGTGCCAGCAGTTACGGGACAGGGTTTGGAGATACGCAGTATTTT. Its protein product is CASSYGTGFGDTQYF.

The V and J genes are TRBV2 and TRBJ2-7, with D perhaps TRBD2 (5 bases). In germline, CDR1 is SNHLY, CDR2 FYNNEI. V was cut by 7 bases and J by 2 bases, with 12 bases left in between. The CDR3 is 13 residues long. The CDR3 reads CASKKEVTYEQYF. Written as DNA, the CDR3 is TGTGCCAGCAAAAAGGAGGTAACCTACGAGCAGTACTTC.

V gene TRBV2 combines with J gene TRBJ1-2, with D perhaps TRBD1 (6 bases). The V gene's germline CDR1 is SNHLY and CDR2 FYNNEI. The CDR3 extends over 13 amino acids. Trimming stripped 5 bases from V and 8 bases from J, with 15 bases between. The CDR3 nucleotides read TGTGCCAGCAGTCCTTACAGGGCTTGGGGCTACACCTTC. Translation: CASSPYRAWGYTF.

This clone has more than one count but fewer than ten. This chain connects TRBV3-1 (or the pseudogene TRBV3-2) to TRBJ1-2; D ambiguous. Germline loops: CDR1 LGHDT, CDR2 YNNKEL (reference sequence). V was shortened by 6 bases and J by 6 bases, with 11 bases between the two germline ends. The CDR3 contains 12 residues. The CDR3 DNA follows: TGTGCCAGCAGGGCCGGGTTGGATGGCTACACCTTC. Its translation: CASRAGLDGYTF.